Sequencing of this T cell receptor (beta chain) was carried out in a study of metastatic and nonmetastatic thyroid tumors. In the study overall: Peripheral blood and tumor or nodule samples from malignant and benign thyroid patients were compared.

General study points: Relative to benign nodules, malignant thyroid tumors were reportedly characterized by significantly elevated TCR beta diversity in blood and tumor.

No patient had received any treatment before thyroid surgery. In its sample, this clone was seen many times. What it binds is not known. Under the authors' procedure: CDR3 was compared across clinicopathological groups, and the resulting differences were used to build a distant-metastasis classifier for papillary thyroid cancer. TCRdb re-called the PCR reads via MiXCR. The V and J calls were determined by TCRdb, not by the authors. The repertoire holds around 42,000 clones, with about 12% as singletons. The sequence was collected from a male donor with papillary thyroid cancer or a benign thyroid nodule (not recorded which). Some clones in this sample may be carry-over from other donors' samples. The sequenced sample was blood.

CDR3 region: CASTPGGNTGELFF. Here the CDR3 DNA reads TGTGCCAGCACCCCGGGCGGGAACACCGGGGAGCTGTTTTTT. The chain uses TRBV2 and TRBJ2-2; D not certain. Germline loops: CDR1 SNHLY, CDR2 FYNNEI. The germline V and J ends were trimmed by 7 bases and 1 base, with 10 bases remaining between them. The CDR3 runs 14 residues.